A selection of T cell receptor beta chains follows, all from one sample in a study of T-cell memory formation after mild COVID-19. Via MiXCR, TCRdb re-called the 5' RACE reads, giving one row per CDR3 protein. Of 85,000 to 130,000 distinct CDR3 sequences listed, 12% were seen once; the top ten hold 27%. Sequencing input: PBMCs or a T cell subset sorted from them (not recorded which). The receptors here all came from an adult woman who had mild COVID-19 (a few samples of this study predate the infection). Cell type and time point are not known. The conserved cysteine and the conserved F or W are not part of the CDR3 here.

v_call	j_call	cdr3_aa
TRBV12-3/TRBV12-4	TRBJ2-1	ARQNNEQF
TRBV9	TRBJ2-1	ASSARIEDNEQF
TRBV12-3/TRBV12-4	TRBJ2-3	ASSFVGGGTDTQY
TRBV7-8	TRBJ1-4	ASSPWDRAYAETNEKLF
TRBV20-1	TRBJ2-7	SARDRTTYTYEQY
TRBV11-2	TRBJ2-7	ASSAPGHGLEQY
TRBV28	TRBJ2-3	ASSLPTGYRTDTQY
TRBV27	TRBJ1-2	ASSLSSLGTGDYF
TRBV5-5	TRBJ2-1	ASSQMATGTSGSRRQF
TRBV10-3	TRBJ2-1	AISGGTSGSWNEQF
TRBV7-9	TRBJ1-2	ASSLRHGYT
TRBV6-1	TRBJ2-7	ASSTGGGYEQY
TRBV10-3	TRBJ2-5	AISVQTSGSGVIGETQY
TRBV5-8	TRBJ1-1	ASSTSTANTEAF
TRBV4-3	TRBJ2-3	ASSQGTARLSTDTQY